Below are 27 T cell receptor beta chains sequenced from a single sample in a study of T cells after yellow fever vaccination. TCRdb ran MiXCR on the 5' RACE reads and lists one entry per CDR3 protein. The sample includes 300,000 to 350,000 distinct CDR3 sequences, approximately 4.2% of them seen just once. The specimen comprised PBMCs, sampled 5 days after the yellow fever booster vaccination. The receptors derive from a man between 18 and 35 years old who received the YFV17D yellow fever vaccine.

This clonotype occurred a few times. V and J are TRBV15 and TRBJ2-3; no reliable D call. CDR1 and CDR2 from the germline V gene are LNHNV and YYDKDF (reference sequence). The length of the CDR3 is 12 residues. Trimming stripped 1 base from V and 3 bases from J, with 2 bases between. DNA of the CDR3: TGTGCCACCAGCAGAGCGACAGATACGCAGTATTTT. Protein product: CATSRATDTQYF.

This chain joins TRBV24-1 and TRBJ1-5, with 8 bases fitting TRBD1. Per the germline V gene, CDR1 is KGHDR and CDR2 is SFDVKD. The CDR3 contains 17 residues. After removal of 4 bases from V and 6 bases from J, the junction contained 13 bases not matched to a gene. This chain's CDR3 is CATSDRRTGPLGQPQHF. The CDR3 nucleotides read TGTGCCACCAGTGACCGAAGGACAGGGCCCCTTGGTCAGCCCCAGCATTTT.

This clonotype was seen only a few times. The V gene is TRBV20-1, the J gene TRBJ2-1; D uncertain. The CDR3 covers 14 residues. Germline loops: CDR1 DFQATT, CDR2 SNEGSKA (reference sequence). With 6 bases removed from V and 5 bases from J, the gap between germline ends came to 17 bases. The CDR3 sequence: CSASRGSKNNEQFF. For the CDR3, the DNA is TGCAGTGCCAGTCGAGGTAGTAAAAACAATGAGCAGTTCTTC.

The rearrangement joins TRBV11-3 to TRBJ2-3; 14 nucleotides agree with TRBD2. The length of the CDR3 is 18 residues. Trimming took 1 base from V and 6 from J; bases not matched to a gene: 9. Germline V gives CDR1 SGHNT, CDR2 YENEEA. The DNA for the CDR3 is TGTGCCAGCAGCTTAGGCCCGACTAGCGGGGGGGCCAGGGATACGCAGTATTTT. This gives the protein CASSLGPTSGGARDTQYF.

This clonotype appeared a few times. The chain recombines TRBV7-9 with TRBJ2-5, with D unresolved. Per germline, CDR1 SEHNR and CDR2 FQNEAQ (reference sequence). This CDR3 has 13 amino acids. Trimming left V 4 bases short and J 3 bases short, with 9 bases between. As DNA, the CDR3 is TGTGCCAGCAGCTCTTCATGGGAAGAGACCCAGTACTTC. Translated, it gives CASSSSWEETQYF.

This clonotype came up many times. V usage is TRBV11-2 and J usage is TRBJ2-5; no clear D gene. This CDR3 contains 13 residues. The V and J ends lost 8 bases and 1 base respectively, with 11 bases between them. Germline V gives CDR1 SGHAT, CDR2 FQNNGV. The CDR3 loop reads CASSPSVQETQYF. The CDR3 DNA sequence: TGTGCCAGCTCTCCTTCGGTCCAAGAGACCCAGTACTTC.

In this sample, this clonotype turned up a few times. The chain has TRBV4-3 and TRBJ2-5; D might be TRBD1 (6 bases). V lost 0 bases to trimming and J lost 5 bases, with 16 bases between them. The germline V gene has CDR1 LGHNA and CDR2 YSLEER. The CDR3 totals 16 residues. The CDR3: CASSQDPIWQGETQYF. DNA of the CDR3: TGCGCCAGCAGCCAAGATCCAATCTGGCAGGGGGAGACCCAGTACTTC.

This clonotype was detected only a few times. This chain connects TRBV10-3 to TRBJ2-7; TRBD1 is a possible D gene (5 bases). CDR1 and CDR2 from the germline V gene are ENHRY and SYGVKD. The CDR3 sequence is 12 residues long. The CDR3 spells CAIALARELGNV. The DNA of the CDR3 is TGTGCCATCGCTTTAGCCAGGGAACTTGGGAACGTC.

This clonotype was seen more than once but under ten times. The V gene is TRBV4-1, the J gene TRBJ2-4; 10 bases line up with TRBD1. Germline CDR1 MGHRA, CDR2 YSYEKL. J lost 3 bases, V lost 2 bases, and 10 bases had no gene match. CDR3 length: 18 residues. This CDR3 reads CASSQPRDRGIGKNIQYF. CDR3 sequence (DNA): TGCGCCAGCAGCCAACCCCGGGACAGGGGAATCGGCAAAAACATTCAGTACTTC.

This clonotype was counted many times. The V gene is TRBV11-2, the J gene TRBJ2-1, with 10 bases aligning to TRBD1. CDR1 SGHAT and CDR2 FQNNGV come from the germline V gene. V lost 2 bases, J lost 8 bases, and 9 bases stayed unmatched. The CDR3 consists of 16 residues. The CDR3 sequence is CASSLTPGTGVDEQFF. CDR3 nucleotides: TGTGCCAGCAGCTTAACTCCCGGGACAGGGGTGGATGAGCAGTTCTTC.

This clonotype was counted ten times or more. V and J are TRBV20-1 and TRBJ2-4; D remains unclear. Germline CDR1 is DFQATT and CDR2 is SNEGSKA (reference sequence). CDR3 length equals 13 residues. Written as DNA, the CDR3 is TGCAGCACCACCCAGCCAGCCAAAAACATTCAGTACTTC. Protein sequence: CSTTQPAKNIQYF.

The genes are TRBV12-3 or TRBV12-4 and TRBJ2-3; D remains unclear. With 4 bases removed from V and 6 bases from J, the gap between germline ends came to 8 bases. The CDR3 totals 12 residues. The CDR3 is CASSSSSDTQYF. The CDR3 DNA is TGTGCCAGCAGTTCCTCCTCGGATACGCAGTATTTT.

This clonotype was seen a few times. The chain links TRBV3-1 to TRBJ2-5; the D gene is possibly TRBD2 (6 bases). Trimming took off 0 bases at V and 2 bases at J, with 19 bases between the two ends. This CDR3 contains 18 residues. Germline V gene sequence: CDR1 LGHDT, CDR2 YNNKEL (reference sequence). The CDR3 sequence is CASSQDFGGMGPQETQYF. As DNA, the CDR3 is TGTGCCAGCAGCCAAGATTTCGGCGGGATGGGGCCTCAAGAGACCCAGTACTTC.

This clonotype occurred a few times. The rearrangement uses TRBV5-1 and TRBJ2-3, with D uncertain. V lost 4 bases to trimming and J lost 0 bases, with 12 bases between them. Germline CDR1 SGHRS, CDR2 YFSETQ. The CDR3 loop spans 15 amino acids. The CDR3 sequence is CASSTQGPSTDTQYF. For the CDR3, the DNA is TGCGCCAGCAGCACCCAAGGCCCTAGCACAGATACGCAGTATTTT.

This clonotype was seen a few times. This sequence joins TRBV12-3 or TRBV12-4 and TRBJ1-3; maybe TRBD1 (6 bases). CDR3 length: 15 residues. V shed 6 bases and J shed 4 bases, with 16 bases lying between them. The CDR3 region has the DNA TGTGCCAGCAGCCGCGGCCGGGGGCGCGGAAACACCATATATTTT. Translated: CASSRGRGRGNTIYF.

Turning to this clonotype: The junction shows a germline mismatch at one end, possibly a read error. The genes are TRBV4-1 and TRBJ2-7, with 10 bases fitting TRBD1. Per the germline V gene, CDR1 is MGHRA and CDR2 is YSYEKL. The CDR3 extends over 13 amino acids. The CDR3 loop is CASSQGTGVEEYF. In nucleotides, the CDR3 is TGCGCCAGCAGCCAGGGGACAGGGGTCGAGGAGTACTTC.

This clonotype was detected only a few times. CDR3 nucleotide sequence: TGTGCCAGCACCCTAAGCAGGATCAATTCACCCCTCCACTTT. Translating gives CASTLSRINSPLHF. The V gene is TRBV7-2, the J gene TRBJ1-6; D is ambiguous. V was trimmed by 7 bases and J by 7 bases, leaving 14 bases between them. The CDR3 is 14 residues long. The germline CDR1 and CDR2 sequences are SGHTA and FQGNSA.

This clonotype was picked up a small number of times. This sequence joins TRBV29-1 and TRBJ2-1; D ambiguous. Trimming shortened V by 7 bases and J by 8 bases, and 18 bases separated the two germline ends. The germline V gene encodes CDR1 SQVTM and CDR2 ANQGSEA. CDR3 length: 13 residues. CDR3 sequence: CSATEQLSDEQFF. The CDR3 DNA is TGCAGCGCTACGGAGCAATTATCCGATGAGCAGTTCTTC.

The chain has TRBV5-8 and TRBJ1-6, with no clear D. Trimming stripped 1 base from V and 7 bases from J, with 6 bases between. This CDR3 region has 13 residues. Germline V gene lookup returns CDR1 SGHTS and CDR2 YDEGEE. CDR3 residues: CASSLLRNSPLHF. CDR3 DNA: TGTGCCAGCAGCTTGCTGAGGAATTCACCCCTCCACTTT. Drawing the rest from reference TRBV5-8 and TRBJ1-6, the complete variable domain is EAGVTQSPTHLIKTRGQQATLRCSPISGHTSVYWYQQALGLGLQFLLWYDEGEERNRGNFPPRFSGRQFPNYSSELNVNALELEDSALYLCASSLLRNSPLHFGNGTRLTVT.

The gene calls are TRBV21-1 and TRBJ2-7; TRBD1, the D gene given by the table, was not confirmed from the DNA. TRBV21-1 is an annotated pseudogene. There are 14 residues in the CDR3. The CDR3: CASSKLRGRYEQYF. The CDR3 coding sequence is TGTGCCAGCAGCAAACTTCGGGGACGCTACGAGCAGTACTTC.

This clonotype was found a few times. The chain carries TRBV27 and TRBJ2-1; 7 bases align to TRBD1. This CDR3 has 15 residues. The V segment lost 4 bases and the J segment 2 bases; nucleotides outside the gene matches: 5. The V gene's germline CDR1 is MNHEY and CDR2 SMNVEV (reference sequence). CDR3 sequence (DNA): TGTGCCAGCAGTTCCCTCGGGACAGCCTACAATGAGCAGTTCTTC. Translated: CASSSLGTAYNEQFF.

This clonotype was detected many times. This chain connects TRBV12-3 or TRBV12-4 to TRBJ1-4; D uncertain. Trimming removed 4 bases from V and 3 bases from J, with 15 bases in between. CDR3 size: 16 residues. The chain's CDR3 is CASSSGSRFPNEKLFF. CDR3 coding DNA: TGTGCCAGCAGTTCCGGGTCTCGATTCCCTAATGAAAAACTGTTTTTT.

There are many counts of this clonotype. This rearrangement joins TRBV5-1 to TRBJ2-1, with D perhaps TRBD2 (7 bases). The CDR3 contains 14 residues. CDR1 and CDR2 (germline): SGHRS, YFSETQ. The V end lost 9 bases, the J end lost 8 bases, and 21 bases lay between the germline ends. The CDR3, as DNA: TGCGCCACCACGAGGGGGGGGGCAGTAGATGAGCAGTTCTTC. Its protein product is CATTRGGAVDEQFF.

V gene TRBV4-1 combines with J gene TRBJ1-2, with no clear D. The length of the CDR3 is 13 residues. Trimming left V 0 bases short and J 7 bases short, with 9 bases between. Germline CDR1 and CDR2: MGHRA and YSYEKL. CDR3 in DNA: TGCGCCAGCAGCCAAGACGCAGAATTTGGCTACACCTTC. As protein: CASSQDAEFGYTF.

The chain combines TRBV21-1 with TRBJ1-4; the table's D call, TRBD1, has no DNA check behind it. TRBV21-1 is reported as a pseudogene. This CDR3 spans 14 amino acids. CDR3 in DNA: TGTGCCAGCAGCAATTGGGGCGGGAATGAAAAACTGTTTTTT. Protein: CASSNWGGNEKLFF.

This clonotype was detected ten times or more. The V gene is TRBV28, the J gene TRBJ2-7; 7 bases agree with TRBD1. Trimming took 5 bases from V and 3 from J; bases not matched to a gene: 4. CDR3 length equals 13 residues. CDR1 and CDR2 (germline): MDHEN, SYDVKM. CDR3 in amino acids: CASSGDRVYEQYV. The CDR3 nucleotides are TGTGCCAGCAGTGGGGACAGAGTCTACGAGCAGTACGTC.

There are a few counts of this clonotype. The chain is built from TRBV6-2 or TRBV6-3 and TRBJ2-7; perhaps TRBD1 as D (5 bases). This CDR3 has 14 amino acids. Germline V gene data show CDR1 as MNHEY and CDR2 as SVGEGT. V was trimmed by 6 bases and J by 0 bases, leaving 12 bases between them. CDR3 sequence reads: CASSPRTFSYEQYF. Written as DNA, the CDR3 is TGTGCCAGCAGCCCCCGGACATTCTCCTACGAGCAGTACTTC.